A selection of T cell receptor beta chains follows, all from one sample in a study of monozygotic twins with inflammatory bowel disease. TCRdb reprocessed the 5' RACE reads, with one entry per CDR3 protein and no DNA. Its listing shows 150,000 to 200,000 distinct CDR3 sequences. The source material was blood. These receptors were obtained from a human donor with ulcerative colitis or Crohn's disease, or a healthy co-twin of an affected twin (not recorded which). Both conserved end residues are part of each CDR3.

V gene	J gene	CDR3 protein
TRBV5-6	TRBJ2-7	CASSFRTGGLSYEQYF
TRBV29-1	TRBJ2-7	CSVGATSYEQYF
TRBV20-1	TRBJ2-7	CSARSSGIYEQYF
TRBV7-9	TRBJ1-1	CASSLDITGLTPAFF
TRBV28	TRBJ1-4	CAGQRSTNEKLFF
TRBV27	TRBJ1-1	CACGVGGNTEAFF
TRBV5-1	TRBJ2-1	CASSLQAGGINEQFF
TRBV5-1	TRBJ2-1	CASSFLEREGVGNEQFF
TRBV20-1	TRBJ2-7	CSAPRGPQPEQYF
TRBV29-1	TRBJ2-3	CSSRLAGGPADTQYF
TRBV20-1	TRBJ2-5	CSALTSGEETQYF
TRBV12-3/TRBV12-4	TRBJ2-7	CASTSADRAYEQYF
TRBV20-1	TRBJ2-5	CSASGRQETQYF
TRBV29-1	TRBJ1-1	CSVSSPGTGNTEAFF
TRBV5-1	TRBJ2-5	CASSLAGQVTQYF
TRBV6-1	TRBJ1-1	CASRMTEGLNTEAFF
TRBV5-1	TRBJ1-1	CASSLAGGGENTEAFF
TRBV20-1	TRBJ2-3	CSASRGTSGDTQYF
TRBV29-1	TRBJ2-3	CSVERLSDTQYF
TRBV5-4	TRBJ2-1	CASSLGGAPNEQFF
TRBV7-2	TRBJ1-1	CASSLRAEYLRTEAFF
TRBV12-3/TRBV12-4	TRBJ1-2	CASSRQFGYTF
TRBV5-6	TRBJ2-3	CASSLVGVDTQYF
TRBV7-2	TRBJ1-2	CASSSNPGYGYTF
TRBV15	TRBJ2-1	CATSRDSRLAGHNEQFF
TRBV20-1	TRBJ2-1	CSARELAGSYNEQFF
TRBV7-2	TRBJ2-3	CASSLMRGMGDTQYF
TRBV2	TRBJ1-1	CATMGTENTEAFF
TRBV12-3/TRBV12-4	TRBJ2-1	CASSKPETGYNEQFF